The 21 T cell receptor beta chains below come from one sample, sequenced in a study of T cells after yellow fever vaccination. MiXCR, run by TCRdb on the 5' RACE reads, gives a single entry per CDR3 protein. The table records 25,000 to 40,000 distinct CDR3 sequences, more than 6.5% of them present only once. The source material was PBMCs, either bulk or a sorted T-cell subset (CD4+, CD8+, memory, or dextramer-sorted; not recorded which), sampled on the day of the first yellow fever vaccination. These receptors were collected from a young man who received the YFV17D yellow fever vaccine.

The rearrangement links TRBV28 to TRBJ2-7, with a tentative D call TRBD1 (6 bases). Trimming removed 2 bases at V and 6 bases at J, with 11 bases between. CDR1 is MDHEN and CDR2 is SYDVKM in the germline V gene. The CDR3 is made up of 13 amino acids. CDR3 loop: CASSLQGTTEQYV. The CDR3 DNA reads as TGTGCCAGCAGTTTACAGGGGACGACCGAGCAGTACGTC.

This clonotype was detected ten times or more. This sequence joins TRBV16 and TRBJ2-7; D call uncertain. The CDR3 spans 16 residues. The germline V gene encodes CDR1 KGHSY and CDR2 FQNENV. Deletions cut 0 bases from V and 0 bases from J, with 12 bases between. CDR3 region: CASSQSRPESSYEQYF. The CDR3 DNA follows: TGTGCCAGCAGCCAATCCCGGCCAGAGAGCTCCTACGAGCAGTACTTC.

This clonotype has a count of ten or more. The rearrangement uses TRBV11-2 and TRBJ2-3, with 11 nucleotides matching TRBD2. Germline assignment: CDR1 SGHAT and CDR2 FQNNGV. CDR3 size: 17 residues. Losses at the gene ends were 5 bases for V and 1 base for J; bases not matched to a gene: 8. CDR3 sequence: CASSPGGLAVGTDTQYF. The CDR3 DNA sequence: TGTGCCAGCAGCCCGGGGGGACTAGCGGTCGGCACAGATACGCAGTATTTT.

This clonotype was observed a few times. The V call is TRBV20-1, the J call TRBJ1-6, with unresolved D. The V gene lost 5 bases and the J gene lost 0 bases, with 14 bases spanning the gap. This CDR3 comprises 16 residues. Germline V gives CDR1 DFQATT, CDR2 SNEGSKA (reference sequence). CDR3 residues: CSAWAGASSYNSPLHF. CDR3 DNA: TGCAGTGCTTGGGCAGGAGCTAGCTCCTATAATTCACCCCTCCACTTT.

The V and J genes are TRBV12-5 and TRBJ2-1; TRBD2 matches 8 bases. CDR3 length: 14 residues. The germline V gene encodes CDR1 LGHNT and CDR2 FRNRAP. After removal of 3 bases from V and 5 bases from J, the junction contained 3 bases not matched to a gene. The CDR3 protein is CASGFSGGDNEQFF. In DNA form, the CDR3 reads TGTGCTAGTGGTTTCTCCGGGGGGGACAATGAGCAGTTCTTC.

In this sample, this clonotype is medium-sized. This chain uses TRBV28 with TRBJ1-4; D is perhaps TRBD1 (5 bases). V was pared by 4 bases and J by 0 bases, with 9 bases between. CDR1 MDHEN and CDR2 SYDVKM come from the germline V gene. The CDR3 loop spans 15 amino acids. CDR3 residues: CASSSRDATNEKLFF. CDR3 DNA sequence: TGTGCCAGCAGTTCAAGGGACGCAACTAATGAAAAACTGTTTTTT.

Notes on this clonotype: An end of the junction does not agree with germline; a read error may underlie this. DNA for the CDR3: TGTGCCAGAAGCTTGGCCGGCGGGGGGGCAGATACGCAGTATTTT. Amino acids: CARSLAGGGADTQYF. The rearrangement joins TRBV5-4 to TRBJ2-3, with 9 bases identical to TRBD2. Germline CDR1 is SGHNT and CDR2 is YYREEE (reference sequence). This CDR3 comprises 15 residues.

In its sample, this clonotype was seen many times. CDR3 residues: CASSPNTGELFF. CDR3 in DNA: TGTGCCAGCAGCCCGAACACCGGGGAGCTGTTTTTT. J is TRBJ2-2 and V is TRBV7-2; no reliable D call. The CDR3 covers 12 residues. The V gene's germline CDR1 is SGHTA and CDR2 FQGNSA. Trimming left V 5 bases short and J 0 bases short, with 1 base between.

V is TRBV4-3 and J is TRBJ2-1, with TRBD2 matching over 9 bases. Germline loops: CDR1 LGHNA, CDR2 YSLEER. V lost 1 base and J lost 10; bases outside the gene matches: 8. The length of the CDR3 is 15 residues. The CDR3 nucleotides read TGCGCCAGCAGCCAAGTATCTAGCGGGGTGAAAGAGCAGTTCTTC. Its protein is CASSQVSSGVKEQFF.

This chain links TRBV3-1 with TRBJ2-6; 7 bases match TRBD1. Germline CDR1 LGHDT, CDR2 YNNKEL (reference sequence). CDR3 length: 18 amino acids. Trimming at V came to 11 bases and at J to 4 bases, leaving 20 bases not matched to a gene. In DNA form, the CDR3 reads TGTGCCTGCTGCCGGACAGGAGGACAGGTCGCGGGGGCCAACGTCCTGACTTTC. Protein sequence: CACCRTGGQVAGANVLTF.

This clonotype was detected many times. The rearrangement links TRBV20-1 to TRBJ2-1; D perhaps matches TRBD2 (6 bases). Germline CDR1 and CDR2: DFQATT and SNEGSKA (reference sequence). The CDR3 has 13 residues. V lost 6 bases and J 3 bases, leaving 12 bases between the germline ends. In nucleotides, the CDR3 is TGCAGTGCCCCCCGGGACTTCTACAATGAGCAGTTCTTC. Protein product: CSAPRDFYNEQFF.

This clonotype is medium-sized within its sample. This chain joins TRBV7-2 and TRBJ2-3; D remains unclear. CDR3 size: 14 residues. Between the trimmed V and J ends, which lost 5 bases and 3 bases, there was a span of 12 bases. Germline values: CDR1 SGHTA, CDR2 FQGNSA. The CDR3 nucleotides are TGTGCCAGCAGCCCTATAGTGGGGACAGATACGCAGTATTTT. It specifies CASSPIVGTDTQYF.

This clonotype was found many times. In DNA form, the CDR3 reads TGTGCCAGCAGCCAAGGACAGGAGAGGCCCCAGCATTTT. Translating gives CASSQGQERPQHF. The rearrangement links TRBV4-2 to TRBJ1-5, with D perhaps matching TRBD1 (6 bases). Germline V gene data show CDR1 as LGHNA and CDR2 as YNFKEQ. The V end lost 1 base, the J end lost 9 bases, and 10 bases lay between the germline ends. The CDR3 covers 13 residues.

This clonotype was detected many times. This chain connects TRBV6-5 to TRBJ2-7; TRBD1 might be the D (5 bases). Germline assignment: CDR1 MNHEY and CDR2 SVGAGI. V was trimmed by 2 bases and J by 4 bases, leaving 15 bases between them. This CDR3 contains 15 residues. The CDR3 protein is CASSYGDSLRYEQYV. Here the CDR3 DNA reads TGTGCCAGCAGTTACGGCGACAGCTTAAGGTACGAGCAGTACGTC.

This clonotype was seen repeatedly, ten times or more. The gene calls are TRBV20-1 and TRBJ2-5; 8 nucleotides agree with TRBD2. The CDR3 extends over 15 amino acids. The trim removed 0 bases at V and 1 base at J, leaving 4 bases unmatched. The germline V gene encodes CDR1 DFQATT and CDR2 SNEGSKA (reference sequence). The CDR3: CSARDARGAQETQYF. CDR3 coding DNA: TGCAGTGCTAGAGATGCGCGGGGGGCCCAAGAGACCCAGTACTTC.

Many counts were recorded for this clonotype. A much larger clonotype is one base distant, so this may be a read error. The chain couples TRBV6-1 to TRBJ2-5; TRBD1 matches 8 bases. Germline assignment: CDR1 MNHNS and CDR2 SASEGT. This CDR3 comprises 12 residues. Unmatched junction bases numbered 4, after V lost 4 bases and J lost 9 bases. The chain's CDR3 is CASSAGGGAQYF. DNA for the CDR3: TGTGCCAGCAGTGCAGGGGGCGGGGCCCAGTACTTC.

Ten or more counts support this clonotype. The rearrangement uses TRBV4-2 and TRBJ1-2, with D possibly TRBD1 on 6 matching bases. The CDR3 covers 12 residues. Trimming cost V 8 bases and J 2 bases, with 9 bases left between them. Germline lookup yields CDR1 LGHNA and CDR2 YNFKEQ. In DNA, the CDR3 is TGTGCCAGCTTTGACAGGAACTATGGCTACACCTTC. Protein: CASFDRNYGYTF.

The chain uses TRBV2 and TRBJ1-2; no clear D. Trimming cost V 4 bases and J 8 bases, with 17 bases left between them. The CDR3 runs to 14 residues. The germline gives CDR1 SNHLY, CDR2 FYNNEI. CDR3: CASSVNSDAFGYTF. The CDR3 region has the DNA TGTGCCAGCAGTGTAAACAGCGACGCTTTCGGCTACACCTTC.

This clonotype was detected a few times. This sequence joins TRBV5-6 and TRBJ2-3; no clear D. Deletions cut 2 bases from V and 2 bases from J, with 18 bases between. Looked up from germline, CDR1 is SGHDT and CDR2 is YYEEEE. There are 17 residues in the CDR3. Written as DNA, the CDR3 is TGTGCCAGCAGCTTACCGCGCTATCGGGCGTCCACAGATACGCAGTATTTT. Translated: CASSLPRYRASTDTQYF.

The sample holds many counts of this clonotype. The J gene is TRBJ1-6, the V gene TRBV2; no clear D. The V end lost 4 bases, the J end lost 0 bases, and 13 bases lay between the germline ends. The CDR3 sequence is 17 residues long. From germline, CDR1 is SNHLY and CDR2 FYNNEI. The CDR3 region is CASSAEPQSSYNSPLHF. CDR3 bases: TGTGCCAGCAGTGCGGAACCGCAGAGCTCCTATAATTCACCCCTCCACTTT.

In this sample, this clonotype turned up many times. This rearrangement joins TRBV7-3 to TRBJ2-3; possibly TRBD2 for D (6 bases). V gave up 0 bases and J gave up 7 bases, with 14 bases separating them. The CDR3 runs to 15 residues. Germline assignment: CDR1 SGHTA and CDR2 FQGTGA. The CDR3 DNA reads as TGTGCCAGCAGCTTAACCGGGGAGGTAGGGAATACGCAGTATTTT. Translating gives CASSLTGEVGNTQYF.